This entry lists 14 T cell receptor beta chains sequenced from one sample in a study of immune cell composition in non-small cell lung cancer. Produced via immunoSEQ multiplex PCR; TCRdb's table is partial and in-frame only. Of some 1,600 clones in the sample, nearly 80% were seen once. The same sample was also studied in work on CD4 T cells in lung cancer.

Material: lung tumor tissue. These receptor sequences come from a human donor with non-small cell lung cancer.

The rearrangement links TRBV6-6 to TRBJ1-1, with D maybe TRBD1 (6 bases). CDR3 length: 15 residues. Germline V gene sequence: CDR1 MNHNY, CDR2 SVGAGI (reference sequence). Trimming cost V 6 bases and J 0 bases, with 14 bases left between them. The CDR3 spells CASRLQGFVNTEAFF. Here the CDR3 DNA reads TGTGCCAGCAGATTACAGGGTTTCGTGAACACTGAAGCTTTCTTT.

V usage is TRBV30 and J usage is TRBJ1-1, with 8 bases fitting TRBD1. The germline V gene encodes CDR1 GTSNPN and CDR2 SVGIG (reference sequence). V lost 6 bases, J lost 5 bases, and 8 bases stayed unmatched. The CDR3 is 13 residues long. This CDR3 is CACDRGGGTEAFF. The CDR3 coding sequence is TGTGCCTGTGACAGGGGAGGGGGAACTGAAGCTTTCTTT. Using reference TRBV30 and TRBJ1-1 for the parts outside the CDR3, the full variable domain is SQTIHQWPATLVQPVGSPLSLECTVEGTSNPNLYWYRQAAGRGLQLLFYSVGIGQISSEVPQNLSASRPQDRQFILSSKKLLLSDSGFYLCACDRGGGTEAFFGQGTRLTVV.

The rearrangement joins TRBV11-3 to TRBJ2-2, with a tentative D call TRBD1 (6 bases). CDR1 SGHNT and CDR2 YENEEA come from the germline V gene. The CDR3 covers 17 residues. Trimming removed 5 bases from V and 0 bases from J, with 16 bases in between. The CDR3 here is CASSRLDSLSNTGELFF. The CDR3 DNA is TGTGCCAGCAGCCGTCTGGACAGCCTTTCGAACACCGGGGAGCTGTTTTTT.

This clone has a handful of counts. The V call is TRBV9, the J call TRBJ2-5; TRBD1 is a possible D gene (6 bases). This CDR3 has 14 amino acids. V was cut by 3 bases and J by 3 bases, with 12 bases left in between. CDR1 SGDLS and CDR2 YYNGEE come from the germline V gene. The CDR3: CASSGPRTEETQYF. The DNA of the CDR3 is TGTGCCAGCAGCGGACCCAGGACAGAAGAGACCCAGTACTTC. Drawing the rest from reference TRBV9 and TRBJ2-5, the complete variable domain is DSGVTQTPKHLITATGQRVTLRCSPRSGDLSVYWYQQSLDQGLQFLIQYYNGEERAKGNILERFSAQQFPDLHSELNLSSLELGDSALYFCASSGPRTEETQYFGPGTRLLVL.

The CDR3 DNA sequence: TGCGCCAGGTCCTCCTTTCGGGGGGTAGAGGGGGATGGCTACACCTTC. It yields the protein CARSSFRGVEGDGYTF. This rearrangement joins TRBV10-1 to TRBJ1-2; TRBD1 might be the D (6 bases). Deletions cut 9 bases from V and 6 bases from J, with 26 bases between. Germline assignment: CDR1 WNHNN and CDR2 SYGVQD (reference sequence). The CDR3 runs to 16 residues.

This clone occurred once. The chain employs TRBV21-1 and TRBJ2-7; the table gives TRBD2 as D, unverified against the DNA. TRBV21-1 has pseudogene status. The CDR3 runs 14 residues. In nucleotides, the CDR3 is TGTGCCAGCAGACGTATCGGGGGAACCTACGAGCAGTACTTC. This translates into CASRRIGGTYEQYF.

The chain joins TRBV9 to TRBJ1-3; 7 bases align to TRBD1. The CDR3 is 19 residues long. V dropped 4 bases and J dropped 0; count of bases not matched to a gene: 16. CDR1 SGDLS and CDR2 YYNGEE come from the germline V gene. The CDR3: CASSTRQGRGPNSGNTIYF. DNA of the CDR3: TGTGCCAGCAGCACCCGACAGGGACGCGGACCCAACTCTGGAAACACCATATATTTT.

This clone was seen a handful of times. As DNA, the CDR3 is TGTGCCAGCAGTCGCCTCCAGGGAGGAGAGACCCAGTACTTC. This sequence encodes CASSRLQGGETQYF. J is TRBJ2-5 and V is TRBV6-5; perhaps TRBD2 as D (6 bases). The CDR3 runs to 14 residues. Germline lookup yields CDR1 MNHEY and CDR2 SVGAGI. V was pared by 5 bases and J by 4 bases, with 14 bases between.

This clone was counted only a few times. The chain is built from TRBV5-8 and TRBJ2-2, with 8 nucleotides matching TRBD2. Germline CDR1 SGHTS, CDR2 YDEGEE. This CDR3 region has 17 residues. Germline trimming cut 9 bases from V and 4 bases from J; bases unmatched to any gene: 17. CDR3 DNA sequence: TGTGCCACCGTCCGAAGCGGGGGCTCTGGGTTCACCGGGGAGCTGTTTTTT. This gives the protein CATVRSGGSGFTGELFF.

The chain couples TRBV18 to TRBJ2-2; the D gene is possibly TRBD1 (6 bases). Germline values: CDR1 KGHSH, CDR2 LQKENI. This CDR3 is 15 amino acids long. Trimming stripped 3 bases from V and 7 bases from J, with 15 bases between. DNA of the CDR3: TGTGCCAGCTCACCGGGAGTCGACAGGAACGGGGAGCTGTTTTTT. Its translation: CASSPGVDRNGELFF. Full variable domain (outside the CDR3, taken from reference TRBV18 and TRBJ2-2): NAGVMQNPRHLVRRRGQEARLRCSPMKGHSHVYWYRQLPEEGLKFMVYLQKENIIDESGMPKERFSAEFPKEGPSILRIQQVVRGDSAAYFCASSPGVDRNGELFFGEGSRLTVL.

This clone has just a few counts. The chain has TRBV5-8 and TRBJ1-6; a possible D gene is TRBD1 (5 bases). With 5 bases removed from V and 6 bases from J, the gap between germline ends came to 15 bases. Germline V gene sequence: CDR1 SGHTS, CDR2 YDEGEE. The CDR3 spans 15 residues. The CDR3 sequence: CASSGASVSNSPLHF. CDR3 DNA: TGTGCCAGCAGTGGGGCCAGTGTTAGTAATTCACCCCTCCACTTT.

This clone appeared a single time. The rearrangement links TRBV7-2 to TRBJ1-2, with TRBD1 matching over 10 bases. Losses at the gene ends were 1 base for V and 3 bases for J; bases not matched to a gene: 2. CDR1 SGHTA and CDR2 FQGNSA come from the germline V gene. The CDR3 contains 15 residues. CDR3 loop: CASSLGDRGYYGYTF. CDR3 coding DNA: TGTGCCAGCAGCTTAGGGGACAGGGGTTACTATGGCTACACCTTC.

The chain carries TRBV30 and TRBJ1-2; 7 bases align to TRBD1. CDR1 is GTSNPN, CDR2 SVGIG, per germline (reference sequence). The J segment lost 3 bases and the V segment lost 2 bases, leaving 12 bases of the junction unmatched. CDR3 length equals 16 residues. The CDR3 sequence: CAWSRRQGNWDYGYTF. DNA of the CDR3: TGTGCCTGGAGTCGGCGACAGGGAAATTGGGACTATGGCTACACCTTC. Filled out from reference TRBV30 and TRBJ1-2, the complete variable domain reads SQTIHQWPATLVQPVGSPLSLECTVEGTSNPNLYWYRQAAGRGLQLLFYSVGIGQISSEVPQNLSASRPQDRQFILSSKKLLLSDSGFYLCAWSRRQGNWDYGYTFGSGTRLTVV.

By share, this clone counts as large (0.1 to 1%). The chain carries TRBV30 and TRBJ1-1; weak D call: TRBD1 (5 bases). Germline CDR1 and CDR2: GTSNPN and SVGIG (reference sequence). CDR3 length: 13 amino acids. The V end was cut by 1 base, the J end by 3 bases, with 9 bases between. CDR3 loop: CAWSDGADTEAFF. In DNA form, the CDR3 reads TGTGCCTGGAGTGATGGGGCAGACACTGAAGCTTTCTTT. Drawing the rest from reference TRBV30 and TRBJ1-1, the complete variable domain is SQTIHQWPATLVQPVGSPLSLECTVEGTSNPNLYWYRQAAGRGLQLLFYSVGIGQISSEVPQNLSASRPQDRQFILSSKKLLLSDSGFYLCAWSDGADTEAFFGQGTRLTVV.